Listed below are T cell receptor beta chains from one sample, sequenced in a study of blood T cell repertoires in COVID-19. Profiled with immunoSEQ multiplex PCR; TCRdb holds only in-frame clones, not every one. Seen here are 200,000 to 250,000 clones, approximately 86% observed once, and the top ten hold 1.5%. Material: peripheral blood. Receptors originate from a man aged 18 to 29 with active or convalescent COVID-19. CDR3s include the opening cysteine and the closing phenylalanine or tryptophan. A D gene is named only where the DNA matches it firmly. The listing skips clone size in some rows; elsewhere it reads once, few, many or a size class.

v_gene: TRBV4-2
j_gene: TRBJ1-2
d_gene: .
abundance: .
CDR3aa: CASMPMGGHYGYTF
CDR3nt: TGTGCCAGCATGCCGATGGGGGGGCACTATGGCTACACCTTC

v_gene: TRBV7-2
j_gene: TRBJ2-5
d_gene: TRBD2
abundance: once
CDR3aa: CASSLASLAGGPGTQYF
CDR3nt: TGTGCCAGCAGCTTAGCAAGCCTAGCGGGAGGGCCTGGGACCCAGTACTTC

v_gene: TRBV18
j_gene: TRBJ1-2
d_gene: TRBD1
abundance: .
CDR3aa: CASSLTTGDNYGYTF
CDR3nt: TGTGCCAGCTCACTCACGACAGGGGATAACTATGGCTACACCTTC

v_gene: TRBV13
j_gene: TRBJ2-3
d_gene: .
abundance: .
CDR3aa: CASSLGQRLYF
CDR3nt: TGTGCCAGCAGCTTAGGCCAGAGGTTGTATTTT

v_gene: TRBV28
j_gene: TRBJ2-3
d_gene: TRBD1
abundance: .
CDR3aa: CASSLLSRGLLTDTQYF
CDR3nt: TGTGCCAGCAGTTTATTGTCCAGGGGGCTTTTGACAGATACGCAGTATTTT

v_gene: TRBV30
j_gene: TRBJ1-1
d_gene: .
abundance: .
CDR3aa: CAWSVRADTEAFF
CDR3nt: TGTGCCTGGAGTGTACGTGCAGACACTGAAGCTTTCTTT

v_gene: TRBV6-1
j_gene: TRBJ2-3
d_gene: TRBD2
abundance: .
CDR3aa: CASSEGLGRDTQYF
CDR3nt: TGTGCCAGCAGTGAGGGACTAGGAAGAGATACGCAGTATTTT

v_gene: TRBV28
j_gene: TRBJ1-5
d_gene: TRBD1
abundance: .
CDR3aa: CASSFHLPGAGGDQPQHF
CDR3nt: TGTGCCAGCAGTTTTCATCTCCCTGGGGCAGGGGGCGATCAGCCCCAGCATTTT

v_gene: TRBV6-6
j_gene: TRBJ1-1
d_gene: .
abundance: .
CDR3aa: CASGTRGGNTEAFF
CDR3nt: TGTGCCAGCGGAACCAGGGGCGGGAACACTGAAGCTTTCTTT

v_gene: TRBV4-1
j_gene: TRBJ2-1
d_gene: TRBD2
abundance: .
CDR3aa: CASSHPSELSGTYNEQFF
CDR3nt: TGCGCCAGCAGCCATCCCAGCGAGTTGAGCGGGACCTACAATGAGCAGTTCTTC

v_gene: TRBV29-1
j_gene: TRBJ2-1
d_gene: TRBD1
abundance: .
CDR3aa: CSVEGGGGRNEQFF
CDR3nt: TGCAGCGTTGAAGGAGGGGGCGGGCGGAATGAGCAGTTCTTC

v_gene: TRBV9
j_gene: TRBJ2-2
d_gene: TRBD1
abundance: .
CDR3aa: CASSLGQGSGELFF
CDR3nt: TGTGCCAGCAGCTTGGGACAGGGGTCCGGGGAGCTGTTTTTT

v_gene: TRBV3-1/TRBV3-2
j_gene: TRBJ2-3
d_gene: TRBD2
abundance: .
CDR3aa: CASSYRTSGSRTDTQYF
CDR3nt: TGTGCCAGCAGCTACCGGACTAGCGGGAGTCGCACAGATACGCAGTATTTT

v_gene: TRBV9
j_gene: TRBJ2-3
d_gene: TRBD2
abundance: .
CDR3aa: CASSLAASGRTDTQYF
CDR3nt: TGTGCCAGCAGCTTGGCGGCCAGCGGGAGGACAGATACGCAGTATTTT

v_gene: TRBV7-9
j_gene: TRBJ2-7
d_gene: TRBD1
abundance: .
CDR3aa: CASSYGTGGWYEQYF
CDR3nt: TGTGCCAGCAGTTATGGGACAGGGGGCTGGTACGAGCAGTACTTC

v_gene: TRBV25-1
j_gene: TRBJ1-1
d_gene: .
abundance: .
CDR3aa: CASGWTSPAFF
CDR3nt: TGTGCCAGCGGGTGGACAAGTCCCGCTTTCTTT

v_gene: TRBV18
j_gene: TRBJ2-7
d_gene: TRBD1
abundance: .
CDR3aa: CASSLGQGLYEQYF
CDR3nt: TGTGCCAGCTCATTGGGACAGGGGTTGTACGAGCAGTACTTC

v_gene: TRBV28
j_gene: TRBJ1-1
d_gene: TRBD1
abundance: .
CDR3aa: CASRVQGAGTEAFF
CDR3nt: TGTGCCAGCAGGGTCCAGGGGGCGGGAACTGAAGCTTTCTTT

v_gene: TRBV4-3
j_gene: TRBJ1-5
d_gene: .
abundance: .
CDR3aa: CASSQGAGPSNQPQHF
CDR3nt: TGCGCCAGCAGCCAAGGTGCGGGACCGAGCAATCAGCCCCAGCATTTT

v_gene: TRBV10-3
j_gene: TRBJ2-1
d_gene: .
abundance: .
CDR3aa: CAISESGAPRYNEQFF
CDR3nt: TGTGCCATCAGTGAGTCTGGGGCCCCCCGCTACAATGAGCAGTTCTTC

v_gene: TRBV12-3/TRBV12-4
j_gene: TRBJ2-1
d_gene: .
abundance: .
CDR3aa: CASQRSSYNEQFF
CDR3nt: TGTGCCAGCCAAAGGAGCTCCTACAATGAGCAGTTCTTC

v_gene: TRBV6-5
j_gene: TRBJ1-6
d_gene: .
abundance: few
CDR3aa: CASRRSRDNSPLHF
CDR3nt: TGTGCCAGCAGGCGTTCGAGGGATAATTCACCCCTCCACTTT

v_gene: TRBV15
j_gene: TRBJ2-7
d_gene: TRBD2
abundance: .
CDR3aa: CATSRDLAGVHEQYF
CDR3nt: TGTGCCACCAGCAGAGATCTAGCGGGAGTCCACGAGCAGTACTTC

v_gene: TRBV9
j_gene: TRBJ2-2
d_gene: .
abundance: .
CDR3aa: CASSVITGELFF
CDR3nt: TGTGCCAGCAGCGTTATCACCGGGGAGCTGTTTTTT

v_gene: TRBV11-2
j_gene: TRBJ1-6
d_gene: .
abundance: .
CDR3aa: CASSLEGSYNSPLHF
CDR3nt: TGTGCCAGCAGCTTAGAGGGCAGTTATAATTCACCCCTCCACTTT

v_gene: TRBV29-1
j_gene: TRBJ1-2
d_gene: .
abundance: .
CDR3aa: CSVEDRQGGYGYTF
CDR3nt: TGCAGCGTTGAAGATCGGCAGGGAGGGTATGGCTACACCTTC

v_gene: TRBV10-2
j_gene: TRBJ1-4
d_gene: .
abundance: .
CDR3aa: CASSDATSGGEKLFF
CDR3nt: TGCGCCAGCAGTGATGCAACCTCTGGCGGTGAAAAACTGTTTTTT

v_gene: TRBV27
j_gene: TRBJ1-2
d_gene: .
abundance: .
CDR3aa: CASRGGAFNYGYTF
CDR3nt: TGTGCCAGCAGGGGCGGGGCCTTTAACTATGGCTACACCTTC

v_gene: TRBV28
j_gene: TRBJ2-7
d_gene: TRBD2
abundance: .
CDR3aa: CASSPQMGGTYEQYF
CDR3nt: TGTGCCAGCAGTCCCCAGATGGGGGGGACCTACGAGCAGTACTTC

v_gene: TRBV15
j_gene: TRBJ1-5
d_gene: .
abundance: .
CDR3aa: CATSFTRYSNQPQHF
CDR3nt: TGTGCCACCTCTTTCACCCGGTATAGCAATCAGCCCCAGCATTTT

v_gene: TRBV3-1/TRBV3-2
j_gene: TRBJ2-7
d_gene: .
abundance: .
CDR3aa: CASSTTSYEQYF
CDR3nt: TGTGCCAGCAGCACGACTTCCTACGAGCAGTACTTC

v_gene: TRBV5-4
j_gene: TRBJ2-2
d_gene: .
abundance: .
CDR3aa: CASSGTVGGELFF
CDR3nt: TGTGCCAGCAGCGGGACTGTTGGCGGGGAGCTGTTTTTT

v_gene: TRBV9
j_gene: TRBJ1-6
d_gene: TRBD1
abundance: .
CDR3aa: CASSVGQGPSPLHF
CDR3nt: TGTGCCAGCAGCGTCGGACAGGGGCCCTCACCCCTCCACTTT

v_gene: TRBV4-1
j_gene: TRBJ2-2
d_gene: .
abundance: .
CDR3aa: CASSHWPSSAGELFF
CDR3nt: TGCGCCAGCAGCCACTGGCCTAGTTCCGCCGGGGAGCTGTTTTTT

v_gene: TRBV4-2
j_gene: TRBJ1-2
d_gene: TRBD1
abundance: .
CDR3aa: CASSQVKAGGWEVYGYTF
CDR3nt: TGTGCCAGCAGCCAAGTCAAAGCAGGGGGCTGGGAAGTCTATGGCTACACCTTC

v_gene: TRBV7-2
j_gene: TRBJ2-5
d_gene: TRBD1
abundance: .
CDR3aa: CASSLVWDRVWQTQYF
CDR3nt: TGTGCCAGCAGCTTAGTTTGGGACAGGGTTTGGCAGACCCAGTACTTC

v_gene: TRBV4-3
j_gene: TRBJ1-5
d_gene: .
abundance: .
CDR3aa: CASSQDFDRPYYQPQHF
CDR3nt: TGCGCCAGCAGCCAAGATTTTGACAGGCCCTATTATCAGCCCCAGCATTTT

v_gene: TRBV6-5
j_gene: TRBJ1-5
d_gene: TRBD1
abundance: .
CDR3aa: CASNRQGAYNQPQHF
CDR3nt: TGTGCCAGCAACAGACAGGGGGCGTACAATCAGCCCCAGCATTTT

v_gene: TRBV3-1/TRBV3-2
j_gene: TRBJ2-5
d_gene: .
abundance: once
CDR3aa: CASSSRGRAKETQYF
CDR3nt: TGTGCCAGCAGCTCTAGGGGGAGGGCAAAAGAGACCCAGTACTTC

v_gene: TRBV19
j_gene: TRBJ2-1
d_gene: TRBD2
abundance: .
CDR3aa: CASSILTGFLAGRNEQFF
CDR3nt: TGTGCCAGTAGTATCCTTACAGGTTTCCTAGCGGGTCGAAATGAGCAGTTCTTC

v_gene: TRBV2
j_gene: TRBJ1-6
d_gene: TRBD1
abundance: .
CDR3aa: CASSVRGQVGSPLHF
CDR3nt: TGTGCCAGCAGTGTTAGGGGGCAGGTTGGATCACCCCTCCACTTT

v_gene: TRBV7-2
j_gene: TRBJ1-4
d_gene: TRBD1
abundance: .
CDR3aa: CASSGTDRGAGEKLFF
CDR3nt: TGTGCCAGCAGCGGAACCGACAGGGGAGCGGGTGAAAAACTGTTTTTT

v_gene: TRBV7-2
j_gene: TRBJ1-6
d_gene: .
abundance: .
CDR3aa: CASSPVPTESPLHF
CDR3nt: TGTGCCAGCAGCCCCGTCCCGACAGAATCACCCCTCCACTTT

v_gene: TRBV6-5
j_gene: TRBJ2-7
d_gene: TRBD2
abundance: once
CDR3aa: CASRLAGVHSYEQYF
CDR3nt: TGTGCCAGCAGGTTAGCGGGGGTTCACTCCTACGAGCAGTACTTC

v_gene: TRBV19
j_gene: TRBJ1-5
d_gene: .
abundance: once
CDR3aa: CASSRAGNSNQPQHF
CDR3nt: TGTGCCAGTAGTAGGGCAGGGAATAGCAATCAGCCCCAGCATTTT

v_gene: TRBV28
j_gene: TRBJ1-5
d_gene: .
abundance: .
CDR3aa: CASSLLTGTQPQHF
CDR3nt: TGTGCCAGCAGTTTACTTACAGGGACACAGCCCCAGCATTTT

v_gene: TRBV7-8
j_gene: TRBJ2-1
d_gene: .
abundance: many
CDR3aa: CASSSDRFNEQFF
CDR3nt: TGTGCCAGCAGCTCCGACAGGTTCAATGAGCAGTTCTTC

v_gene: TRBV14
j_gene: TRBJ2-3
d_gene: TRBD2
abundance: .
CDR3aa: CASSQIQHGGRLDTQYF
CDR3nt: TGTGCCAGCAGCCAGATACAACACGGCGGGAGGCTTGATACGCAGTATTTT

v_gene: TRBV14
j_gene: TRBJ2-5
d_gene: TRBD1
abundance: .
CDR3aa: CASSQLQGVAETQYF
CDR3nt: TGTGCCAGCAGCCAACTACAGGGGGTTGCGGAGACCCAGTACTTC

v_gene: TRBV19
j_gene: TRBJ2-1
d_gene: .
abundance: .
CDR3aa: CASSILIFGGGHDEQFF
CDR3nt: TGTGCCAGTAGTATCCTCATTTTCGGGGGAGGTCATGATGAGCAGTTCTTC

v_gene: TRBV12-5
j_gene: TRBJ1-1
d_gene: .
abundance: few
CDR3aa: CASGLTVLNTEAFF
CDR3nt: TGTGCTAGTGGTTTGACTGTGTTGAACACTGAAGCTTTCTTT